This T cell receptor (beta chain) was recovered during a study of Graves' ophthalmopathy and Graves' hyperthyroidism. Study results and limitations: The 13-signature model separated ophthalmopathy from stable hyperthyroidism at almost 90% sensitivity and almost 83% specificity. At about 70% sensitivity and 72.22% specificity, the model predicted progression of the ophthalmopathy.

RNA served as the template for amplifying TCR beta CDR3 regions. First-round RT-PCR employed HTBI primers, with a second-round multiplex PCR after it. From the multiplex PCR reads, TCRdb called clonotypes with MiXCR, one entry per CDR3 protein. Of roughly 480,000 distinct CDR3 sequences in the sample, approximately 15% were seen once. This clonotype was observed many times. Antigen specificity is unknown. The CDR3 sequence is 15 residues long. CDR1 and CDR2 from the germline V gene are SGHVS and FQNEAQ. V shed 5 bases and J shed 2 bases, with 13 bases lying between them. The authors diagnosed from clinical symptoms, serum thyroxine, TRAb, thyroid ultrasound and orbital computed tomography.

The clonotype comes from a woman under 40 with Graves' ophthalmopathy. The chain employs TRBV7-8 and TRBJ1-3, with D hard to call. Material: blood. The CDR3: CASSEGTSPGNTIYF. The CDR3, as DNA: TGTGCCAGCAGCGAAGGCACCTCACCTGGAAACACCATATATTTT.